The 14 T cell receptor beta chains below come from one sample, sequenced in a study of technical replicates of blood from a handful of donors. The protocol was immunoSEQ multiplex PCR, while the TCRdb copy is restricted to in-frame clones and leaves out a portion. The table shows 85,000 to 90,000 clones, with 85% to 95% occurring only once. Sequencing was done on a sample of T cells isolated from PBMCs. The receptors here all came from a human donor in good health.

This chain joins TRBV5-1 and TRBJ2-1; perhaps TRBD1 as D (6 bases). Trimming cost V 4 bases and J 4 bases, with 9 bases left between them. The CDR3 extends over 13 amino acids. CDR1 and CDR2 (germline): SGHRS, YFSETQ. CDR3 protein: CASSTGQYNEQFF. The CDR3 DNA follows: TGCGCCAGCAGCACAGGACAGTACAATGAGCAGTTCTTC.

CDR3 protein: CASSPRGSGSRDEQFF. The CDR3 DNA reads as TGTGCCAGCAGTCCCAGAGGGAGCGGGAGTAGAGATGAGCAGTTCTTC. The chain recombines TRBV27 with TRBJ2-1; 8 bases fit TRBD2. CDR3 length: 16 residues. Germline V gives CDR1 MNHEY, CDR2 SMNVEV (reference sequence). Trimming took 5 bases from V and 8 from J; bases not matched to a gene: 14.

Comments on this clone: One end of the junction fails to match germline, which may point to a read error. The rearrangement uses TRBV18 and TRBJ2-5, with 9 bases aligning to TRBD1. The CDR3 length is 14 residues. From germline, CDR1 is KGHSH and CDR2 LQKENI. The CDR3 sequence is CASSPRQGEEAQYF. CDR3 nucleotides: TGTGCCAGCTCACCAAGACAGGGGGAAGAGGCCCAGTACTTC.

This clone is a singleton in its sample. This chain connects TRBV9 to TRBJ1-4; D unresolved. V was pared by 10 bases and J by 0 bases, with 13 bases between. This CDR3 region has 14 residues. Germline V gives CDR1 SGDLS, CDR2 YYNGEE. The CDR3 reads CASQRGATNEKLFF. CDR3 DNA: TGTGCCTCCCAGCGGGGAGCAACTAATGAAAAACTGTTTTTT.

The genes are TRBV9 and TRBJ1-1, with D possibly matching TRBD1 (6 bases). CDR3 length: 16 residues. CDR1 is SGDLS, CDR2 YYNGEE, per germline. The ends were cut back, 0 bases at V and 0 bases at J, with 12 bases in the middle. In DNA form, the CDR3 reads TGTGCCAGCAGCGTAGAGGGGGATCCAGTGAACACTGAAGCTTTCTTT. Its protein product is CASSVEGDPVNTEAFF.

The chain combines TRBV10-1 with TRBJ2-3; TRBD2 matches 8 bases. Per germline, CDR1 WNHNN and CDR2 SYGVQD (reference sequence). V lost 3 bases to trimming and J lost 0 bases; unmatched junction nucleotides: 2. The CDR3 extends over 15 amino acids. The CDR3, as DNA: TGCGCCAGCAGTGATACTAGCGGTAGCACAGATACGCAGTATTTT. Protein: CASSDTSGSTDTQYF.

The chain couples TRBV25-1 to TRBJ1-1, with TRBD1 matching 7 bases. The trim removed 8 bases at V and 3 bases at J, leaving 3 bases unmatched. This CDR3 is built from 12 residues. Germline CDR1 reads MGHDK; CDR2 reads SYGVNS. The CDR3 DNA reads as TGTGCCAGCTCAGACAGGGACACTGAAGCTTTCTTT. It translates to CASSDRDTEAFF.

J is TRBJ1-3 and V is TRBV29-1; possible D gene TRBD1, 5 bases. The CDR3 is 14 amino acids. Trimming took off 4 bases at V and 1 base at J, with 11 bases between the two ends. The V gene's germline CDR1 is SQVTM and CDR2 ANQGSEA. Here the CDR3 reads CSVVLPGSGNTIYF. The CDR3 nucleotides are TGCAGCGTTGTACTCCCAGGGTCTGGAAACACCATATATTTT. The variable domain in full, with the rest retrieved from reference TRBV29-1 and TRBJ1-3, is SAVISQKPSRDICQRGTSLTIQCQVDSQVTMMFWYRQQPGQSLTLIATANQGSEATYESGFVIDKFPISRPNLTFSTLTVSNMSPEDSSIYLCSVVLPGSGNTIYFGEGSWLTVV.

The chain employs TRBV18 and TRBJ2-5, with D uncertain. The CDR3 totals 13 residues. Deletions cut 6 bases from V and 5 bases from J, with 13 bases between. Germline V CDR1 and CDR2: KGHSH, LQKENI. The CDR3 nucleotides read TGTGCCAGCTCGCCTGACTCGGCCGAGACCCAGTACTTC. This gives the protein CASSPDSAETQYF.

CDR3 DNA: TGTGCCAGCAGCTTAGAGGGACTAGCGGCAAGCGGGGATGAGCAGTTCTTC. Its protein product is CASSLEGLAASGDEQFF. The chain combines TRBV11-2 with TRBJ2-1; 11 bases fit TRBD2. This CDR3 has 17 amino acids. Germline V lookup: CDR1 SGHAT, CDR2 FQNNGV. V lost 0 bases to trimming and J lost 8 bases; unmatched junction nucleotides: 9.

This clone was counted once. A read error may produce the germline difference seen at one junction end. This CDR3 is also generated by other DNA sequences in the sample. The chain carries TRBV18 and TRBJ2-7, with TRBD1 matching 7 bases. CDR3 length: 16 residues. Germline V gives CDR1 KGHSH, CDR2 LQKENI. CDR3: CASSPRDRVHPYEQYF. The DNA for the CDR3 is TGTGCCAGCTCACCCAGGGACAGAGTTCATCCGTACGAGCAGTACTTT.

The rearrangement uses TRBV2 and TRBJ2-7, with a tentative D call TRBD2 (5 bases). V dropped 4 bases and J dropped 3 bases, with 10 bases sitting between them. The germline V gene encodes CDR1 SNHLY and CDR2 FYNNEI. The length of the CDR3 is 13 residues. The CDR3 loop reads CASSVRGSYEQYF. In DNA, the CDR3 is TGTGCCAGCAGTGTAAGAGGGAGCTACGAGCAGTACTTC.

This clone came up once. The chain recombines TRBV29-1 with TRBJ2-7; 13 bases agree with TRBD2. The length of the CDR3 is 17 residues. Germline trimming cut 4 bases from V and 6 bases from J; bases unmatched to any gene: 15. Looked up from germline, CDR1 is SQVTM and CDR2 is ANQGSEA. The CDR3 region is CSVGGDATSGRAGEQYF. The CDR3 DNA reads TGCAGCGTTGGTGGGGACGCCACTAGCGGGAGGGCGGGCGAGCAGTACTTC.

The chain's CDR3 is CASSARQNYGYTF. In DNA form, the CDR3 reads TGTGCCAGCAGCGCACGACAGAACTATGGCTACACCTTC. The chain joins TRBV9 to TRBJ1-2; weak D call: TRBD1 (5 bases). Germline values: CDR1 SGDLS, CDR2 YYNGEE. Between the trimmed V and J ends, which lost 3 bases and 2 bases, there was a span of 8 bases. The CDR3 contains 13 residues.